The source of this TCR beta chain is a study of T cells in Graves' hyperthyroidism and ophthalmopathy. Study-wide results and caveats: Blood also contained most expanded thyroid clonotypes above 0.001.

The study left out patients who had uncontrolled infection, other autoimmune disease, pregnancy or lactation. PBMCs were collected from a roughly 10 ml volume of fresh peripheral blood. J lost 11 bases, V lost 4 bases, and 9 bases had no gene match. Germline CDR1 SGHAT, CDR2 FQNNGV. The CDR3 spans 14 residues. This clonotype was observed many times. Its target is not known. Amplified TCR beta CDR3 regions derived from RNA transcripts. The TCR CDR3 was amplified in a first-round RT-PCR using the HTBI primer set. A single record per CDR3 protein comes from TCRdb applying MiXCR to the multiplex PCR reads. The table records about 290,000 distinct CDR3 sequences, around 20% of them present only once.

What was sequenced was blood. The clonotype originates from a man aged 50 to 60 with Graves' ophthalmopathy. The V and J genes are TRBV11-2 and TRBJ1-4, with 8 nucleotides matching TRBD1. The CDR3 DNA reads as TGTGCCAGCAGCTCCCCTCGACAGGGGAGGAAACTGTTTTTT. This sequence encodes CASSSPRQGRKLFF.